The T cell receptor beta chain under discussion was sequenced for a study of blood T cell repertoires in COVID-19. Repertoires were generated with immunoSEQ multiplex PCR, while TCRdb's copy carries only in-frame clones and drops some. The table shows about 270,000 clones, with around nine tenths occurring only once. Germline CDR1 is SGDLS and CDR2 is YYNGEE. Trimming shortened V by 6 bases and J by 2 bases, and 15 bases separated the two germline ends. The CDR3 covers 15 residues. The sequenced sample was peripheral blood. This clonotype originated in a man in his forties or fifties who had recovered from COVID-19. V gene TRBV9 combines with J gene TRBJ2-1, with D possibly matching TRBD1 (5 bases). In DNA, the CDR3 is TGTGCCAGCAACCAACAGGAAACCCCCTACAATGAGCAGTTCTTC. Its protein product is CASNQQETPYNEQFF.